The clone carrying this T cell receptor (beta chain) was counted a few times. The antigen is unknown. These data come from a study of T cell repertoires in cytomegalovirus infection. As for the study in general: CMV infection together with matching HLA type was indicated by public TCR beta signatures. Findings and caveats of the study: Based on cumulative public TCR beta family frequency, carriers of CMV plus the relevant HLA were identified. What dominated the ex vivo response were HLA-C-restricted CMV-specific TCR beta clonotypes.

Germline CDR1 is MNHNY and CDR2 is SVGAGI (reference sequence). The CDR3 length is 14 residues. The ends were cut back, 0 bases at V and 3 bases at J, with 6 bases in the middle. MiXCR was run by TCRdb on the reads, yielding one entry per CDR3 protein. Counted here are a few hundred thousand distinct CDR3 sequences, under 25% occurring once; the ten biggest clones make up 18%. The sample consisted of CD8+ T cells from PBMCs. V gene TRBV6-6 combines with J gene TRBJ2-1; D not resolved. The clonotype originates from a human donor in good health (CMV status not recorded). Some clones in this sample may be carry-over from other donors' samples. The CDR3 spells CASSYSGIYNEQFF. CDR3 nucleotide sequence: TGTGCCAGCAGTTACTCTGGGATCTACAATGAGCAGTTCTTC.